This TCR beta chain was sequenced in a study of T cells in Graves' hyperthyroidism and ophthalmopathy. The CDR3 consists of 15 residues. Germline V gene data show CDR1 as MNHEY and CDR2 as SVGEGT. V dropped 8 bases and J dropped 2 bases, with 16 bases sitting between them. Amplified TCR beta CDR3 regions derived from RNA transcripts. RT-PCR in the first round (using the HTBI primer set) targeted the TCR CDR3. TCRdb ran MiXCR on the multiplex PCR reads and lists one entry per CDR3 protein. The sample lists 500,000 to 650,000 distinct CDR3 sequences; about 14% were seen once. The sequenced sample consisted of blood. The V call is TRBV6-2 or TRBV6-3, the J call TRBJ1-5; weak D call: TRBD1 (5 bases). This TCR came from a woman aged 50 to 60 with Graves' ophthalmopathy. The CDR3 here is CASVDWGVGNQPQHF. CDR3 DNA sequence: TGTGCCAGCGTCGATTGGGGCGTTGGCAATCAGCCCCAGCATTTT.